The clone carrying this T cell receptor beta chain came up a few times. This sample stems from a study of human T cells and chemical hapten exposure. Time point indicated: patch test 3, about 24 weeks after DPC sensitization. The treatment: therapeutic diphenylcyclopropenone sensitization with weekly scalp DPC. Single cDNA molecules in the library carried unique molecular identifiers attached during preparation. TCRdb reanalysed the RACE reads using MiXCR and keeps one entry per CDR3 protein. The table lists roughly 69,000 distinct CDR3 sequences, 8% to 13% of them singletons. The CDR3 is 13 residues long. CDR1 and CDR2 from the germline V gene are LGHNT and FRNRAP. V gave up 1 base and J gave up 2 bases, with 6 bases separating them.

The clonotype comes from a young woman with alopecia areata. Some clones in this sample may be carry-over from other donors' samples. The genes are TRBV12-5 and TRBJ2-7; the D gene is possibly TRBD1 (6 bases). The source was whole blood, collected in connection with sensitization to the hapten diphenylcyclopropenone (DPC). The chain's CDR3 is CASGLDRAYEQYF. The CDR3 DNA reads as TGTGCTAGTGGTTTGGACAGGGCCTACGAGCAGTACTTC.